The clone carrying this T cell receptor (beta chain) has only a few counts. No antigen is known for it. The record originates from a study of CD8 T cells in ankylosing spondylitis. Findings of the study overall: Enrichment of disease-linked clones was reportedly significant in matched ankylosing spondylitis synovial fluid. Previously reported in reactive arthritis synovial fluid and blood were some of the motif variants. Blood of patients with ankylosing spondylitis appeared to be characterized by a TCR beta motif of seven or eight highly homologous variants.

The germline CDR1 and CDR2 sequences are SGHAT and FQNNGV. This CDR3 is built from 16 residues. V lost 0 bases and J 9 bases, leaving 15 bases between the germline ends. With molecular barcodes, quantitative 5'-RACE was used to make the TCR beta libraries. TCRdb itself ran the 5' RACE reads through MiXCR, one entry per CDR3 protein. The table records under 450,000 distinct CDR3 sequences, roughly 17% of them present only once. This chain uses TRBV11-2 with TRBJ1-6; D ambiguous. Specimen: blood, either unsorted or a sorted T cell fraction (not recorded which). This TCR derives from a male donor with ankylosing spondylitis. Written as DNA, the CDR3 is TGTGCCAGCAGCTTAGACCCCATGGTGATAAGTTCACCCCTCCACTTT. Protein sequence: CASSLDPMVISSPLHF.